Shown below are 12 T cell receptor beta chains from a single sample sequenced in a study of blood T cells in healthy people across ages. Primers used in a second PCR of roughly 7 to 11 cycles were a sample-barcoded 5' primer and a J-beta primer mix. TCRdb reprocessed the 5' RACE reads with MiXCR, giving one entry per CDR3 protein. Found here are about 640,000 distinct CDR3 sequences, approximately 50% of them singletons; the top ten hold 30% to 45%. The sequenced sample consisted of blood. The receptors derive from a man aged 60-69 years in good health.

The rearrangement joins TRBV29-1 to TRBJ2-5; maybe TRBD1 (5 bases). CDR3 size: 12 residues. Germline V gene lookup returns CDR1 SQVTM and CDR2 ANQGSEA. The V gene lost 3 bases and the J gene lost 7 bases, with 12 bases spanning the gap. The CDR3 DNA reads TGCAGCGTTGAGATGGGGCGTGGGACCCAGTACTTC. Protein: CSVEMGRGTQYF. Using reference TRBV29-1 and TRBJ2-5 for the parts outside the CDR3, the full variable domain is SAVISQKPSRDICQRGTSLTIQCQVDSQVTMMFWYRQQPGQSLTLIATANQGSEATYESGFVIDKFPISRPNLTFSTLTVSNMSPEDSSIYLCSVEMGRGTQYFGPGTRLLVL.

The CDR3 bases are TGTGCCAGCAGCTGGACTAGCGGGGGGGCCCAAGAGACCCAGTACTTC. It encodes CASSWTSGGAQETQYF. The chain links TRBV7-9 to TRBJ2-5; 15 positions agree with TRBD2. Losses at the gene ends were 4 bases for V and 1 base for J; bases not matched to a gene: 1. Germline lookup yields CDR1 SEHNR and CDR2 FQNEAQ (reference sequence). CDR3 size: 16 residues. The full variable domain, with the rest looked up from reference TRBV7-9 and TRBJ2-5, is DTGVSQNPRHKITKRGQNVTFRCDPISEHNRLYWYRQTLGQGPEFLTYFQNEAQLEKSRLLSDRFSAERPKGSFSTLEIQRTEQGDSAMYLCASSWTSGGAQETQYFGPGTRLLVL.

This clonotype has just a few counts. The chain couples TRBV6-5 to TRBJ2-6; D is ambiguous. The germline gives CDR1 MNHEY, CDR2 SVGAGI. V was clipped by 6 bases and J by 0 bases, with 9 bases between them. The CDR3 is made up of 15 amino acids. CDR3: CASSRPFSGANVLTF. The CDR3 region has the DNA TGTGCCAGCAGCCGACCTTTCTCTGGGGCCAACGTCCTGACTTTC.

The table lists this clonotype with a few counts. The V call is TRBV6-1, the J call TRBJ1-4, with D unresolved. The CDR3 totals 13 residues. V was trimmed by 6 bases and J by 11 bases, leaving 16 bases between them. CDR1 MNHNS and CDR2 SASEGT come from the germline V gene. The CDR3 bases are TGTGCCAGCAGGGTGGCAGTCCGAGGGAAACTGTTTTTT. Translation: CASRVAVRGKLFF.

This chain joins TRBV18 and TRBJ2-4; D may be TRBD1 (6 bases). The germline gives CDR1 KGHSH, CDR2 LQKENI. The CDR3 extends over 15 amino acids. Between the trimmed V and J ends, which lost 5 bases and 1 base, there was a span of 12 bases. The CDR3 DNA reads as TGTGCCAGCTCATCACGAACAGGGGCCAAAAACATTCAGTACTTC. It is translated as CASSSRTGAKNIQYF.

The chain recombines TRBV29-1 with TRBJ2-2; TRBD2 is a possible D gene (6 bases). This CDR3 has 14 amino acids. Trimming took 7 bases from V and 4 from J, leaving 16 bases between them. CDR1 and CDR2 from the germline V gene are SQVTM and ANQGSEA. CDR3 bases: TGCAGCGGCGGGGCAGGAGGAAGCACCGGGGAGCTGTTTTTT. Amino acid sequence: CSGGAGGSTGELFF.

The V and J genes are TRBV4-1 and TRBJ2-3; D is ambiguous. The CDR3 contains 16 residues. The V gene's germline CDR1 is MGHRA and CDR2 YSYEKL. Trimming took off 1 base at V and 3 bases at J, with 14 bases between the two ends. CDR3: CASSQVTSPTTDTQYF. CDR3 nucleotides: TGCGCCAGCAGCCAAGTTACCAGCCCCACGACAGATACGCAGTATTTT.

The V and J genes are TRBV5-1 and TRBJ1-4, with D unresolved. The CDR3 is 15 amino acids. Germline CDR1 is SGHRS and CDR2 is YFSETQ. V lost 4 bases, J lost 6 bases, and 16 bases lay in between. CDR3 in DNA: TGCGCCAGCAGCGAGCAGGAAGGTGAGGATGAAAAACTGTTTTTT. Encoded protein: CASSEQEGEDEKLFF.

This chain links TRBV5-1 with TRBJ2-1; possibly TRBD1 or TRBD2 for D (5 bases each). Germline CDR1 and CDR2: SGHRS and YFSETQ. The CDR3 consists of 16 residues. Trimming stripped 6 bases from V and 1 base from J, with 17 bases between. CDR3 in amino acids: CASNLQGERSYNEQFF. The CDR3 DNA reads as TGCGCCAGCAACCTCCAGGGAGAGAGGTCCTACAATGAGCAGTTCTTC.

To note about this clonotype: The junction departs from germline at one end; a sequencing error may be responsible. The chain links TRBV12-3 or TRBV12-4 to TRBJ2-3; TRBD1 matches 7 bases. The CDR3 has 14 amino acids. CDR3 protein: CANSFRGGGDAQYF. CDR3 nucleotides: TGTGCCAACAGTTTCAGAGGGGGCGGAGATGCGCAGTATTTT.

This clonotype has just one count. The V call is TRBV20-1, the J call TRBJ1-2, with D unresolved. Germline V gives CDR1 DFQATT, CDR2 SNEGSKA (reference sequence). V was cut by 3 bases and J by 8 bases, with 10 bases left in between. The CDR3 sequence is 11 residues long. CDR3 DNA sequence: TGCAGTGCTAGGGGAGAGGGCGGCTACACCTTC. Translated: CSARGEGGYTF.

This clonotype was observed a single time. The chain combines TRBV25-1 with TRBJ1-6; no clear D gene. The CDR3 contains 15 residues. Germline V gene data show CDR1 as MGHDK and CDR2 as SYGVNS. The V and J ends lost 1 base and 13 bases respectively, with 17 bases between them. The CDR3 coding sequence is TGTGCCAGCAGTGAATTCGGCGGGCCTCAAATTCCCCTCCACTTT. Translation gives CASSEFGGPQIPLHF. The full variable domain, its missing parts supplied by reference TRBV25-1 and TRBJ1-6, is EADIYQTPRYLVIGTGKKITLECSQTMGHDKMYWYQQDPGMELHLIHYSYGVNSTEKGDLSSESTVSRIRTEHFPLTLESARPSHTSQYLCASSEFGGPQIPLHFGNGTRLTVT.